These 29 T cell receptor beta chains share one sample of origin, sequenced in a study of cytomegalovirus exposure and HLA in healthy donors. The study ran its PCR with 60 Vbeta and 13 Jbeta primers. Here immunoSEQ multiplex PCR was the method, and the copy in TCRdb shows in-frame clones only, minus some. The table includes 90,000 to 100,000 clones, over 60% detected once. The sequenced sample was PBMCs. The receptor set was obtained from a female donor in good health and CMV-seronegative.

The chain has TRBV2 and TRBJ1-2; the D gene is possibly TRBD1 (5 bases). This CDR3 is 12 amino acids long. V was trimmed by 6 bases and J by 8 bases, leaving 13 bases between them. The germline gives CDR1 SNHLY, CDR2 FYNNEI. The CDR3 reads CASRSQGWGYTF. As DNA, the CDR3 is TGTGCCAGCAGGTCCCAGGGTTGGGGCTACACCTTC.

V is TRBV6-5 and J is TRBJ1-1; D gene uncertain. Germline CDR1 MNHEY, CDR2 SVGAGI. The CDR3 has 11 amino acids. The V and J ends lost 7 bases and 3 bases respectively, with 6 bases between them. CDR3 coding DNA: TGTGCCAGCAAACGCGACACTGAAGCTTTCTTT. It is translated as CASKRDTEAFF.

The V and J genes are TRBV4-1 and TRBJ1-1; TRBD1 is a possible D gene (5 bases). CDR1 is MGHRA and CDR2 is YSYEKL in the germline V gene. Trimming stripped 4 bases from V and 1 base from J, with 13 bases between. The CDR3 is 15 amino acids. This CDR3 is CASSPLGGQNTEAFF. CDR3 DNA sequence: TGCGCCAGCAGCCCTCTGGGGGGTCAGAACACTGAAGCTTTCTTT.

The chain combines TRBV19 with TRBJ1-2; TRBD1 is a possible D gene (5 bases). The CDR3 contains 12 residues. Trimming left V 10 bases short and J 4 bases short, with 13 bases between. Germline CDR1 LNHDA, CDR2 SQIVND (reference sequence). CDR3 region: CATEGESYGYTF. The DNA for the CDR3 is TGTGCCACCGAAGGGGAATCCTATGGCTACACCTTC. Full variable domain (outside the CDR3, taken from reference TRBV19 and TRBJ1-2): DGGITQSPKYLFRKEGQNVTLSCEQNLNHDAMYWYRQDPGQGLRLIYYSQIVNDFQKGDIAEGYSVSREKKESFPLTVTSAQKNPTAFYLCATEGESYGYTFGSGTRLTVV.

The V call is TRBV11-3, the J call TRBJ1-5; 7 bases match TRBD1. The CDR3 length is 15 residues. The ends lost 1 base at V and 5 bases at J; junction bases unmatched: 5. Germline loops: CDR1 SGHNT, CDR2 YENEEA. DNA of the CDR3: TGTGCCAGCAGCTTAGGTATCAGGGGGGATCAGCCCCAGCATTTT. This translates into CASSLGIRGDQPQHF.

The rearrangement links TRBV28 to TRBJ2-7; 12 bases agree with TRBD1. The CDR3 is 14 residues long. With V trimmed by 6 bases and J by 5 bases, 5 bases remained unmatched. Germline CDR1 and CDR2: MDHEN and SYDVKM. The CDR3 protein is CASRPGQGADEQYF. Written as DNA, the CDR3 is TGTGCCAGCAGGCCGGGACAGGGGGCAGACGAGCAGTACTTC.

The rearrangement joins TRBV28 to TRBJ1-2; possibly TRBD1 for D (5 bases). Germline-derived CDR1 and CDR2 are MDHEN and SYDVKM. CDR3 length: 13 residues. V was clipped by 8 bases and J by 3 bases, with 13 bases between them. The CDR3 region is CASLRGGDYGYTF. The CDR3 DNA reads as TGTGCCAGCCTGAGGGGAGGGGACTATGGCTACACCTTC.

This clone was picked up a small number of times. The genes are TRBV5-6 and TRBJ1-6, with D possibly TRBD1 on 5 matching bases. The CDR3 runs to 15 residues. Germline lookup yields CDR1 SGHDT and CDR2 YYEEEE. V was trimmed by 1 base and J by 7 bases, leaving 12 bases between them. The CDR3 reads CASSLQVGVNSPLHF. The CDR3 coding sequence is TGTGCCAGCAGCTTGCAGGTAGGGGTAAATTCACCCCTCCACTTT.

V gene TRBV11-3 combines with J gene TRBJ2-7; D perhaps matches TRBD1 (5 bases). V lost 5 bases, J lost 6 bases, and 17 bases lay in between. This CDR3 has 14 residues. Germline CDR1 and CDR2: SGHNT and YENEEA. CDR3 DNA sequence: TGTGCCAGCAGCCCCAACCCAGGGAACCTCGAGCAGTACTTC. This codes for CASSPNPGNLEQYF.

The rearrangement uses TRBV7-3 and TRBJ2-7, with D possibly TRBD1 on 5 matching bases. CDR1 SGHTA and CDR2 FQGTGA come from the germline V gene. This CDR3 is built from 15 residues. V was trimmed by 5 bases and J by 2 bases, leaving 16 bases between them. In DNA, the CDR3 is TGTGCCAGCAGCCTCACAGGTGCAACAACCTACGAGCAGTACTTC. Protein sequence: CASSLTGATTYEQYF.

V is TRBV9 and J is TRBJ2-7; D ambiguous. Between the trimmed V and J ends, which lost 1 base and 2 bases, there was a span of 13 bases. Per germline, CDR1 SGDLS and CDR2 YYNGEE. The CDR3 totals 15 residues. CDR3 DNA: TGTGCCAGCAGCGTACGTGAGACACCGACCTACGAGCAGTACTTC. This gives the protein CASSVRETPTYEQYF.

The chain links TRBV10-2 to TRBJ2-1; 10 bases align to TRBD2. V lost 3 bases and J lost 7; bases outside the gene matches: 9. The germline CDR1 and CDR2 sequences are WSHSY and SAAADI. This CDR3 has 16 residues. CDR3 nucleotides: TGCGCCAGCAGTGACGTTAGCGGGGGGCCTGGAAATGAGCAGTTCTTC. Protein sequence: CASSDVSGGPGNEQFF.

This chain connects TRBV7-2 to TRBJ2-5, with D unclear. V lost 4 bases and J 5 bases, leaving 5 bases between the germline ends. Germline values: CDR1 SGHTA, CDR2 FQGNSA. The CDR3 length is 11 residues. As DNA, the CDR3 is TGTGCCAGCAGCTCGGTGGAGACCCAGTACTTC. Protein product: CASSSVETQYF.

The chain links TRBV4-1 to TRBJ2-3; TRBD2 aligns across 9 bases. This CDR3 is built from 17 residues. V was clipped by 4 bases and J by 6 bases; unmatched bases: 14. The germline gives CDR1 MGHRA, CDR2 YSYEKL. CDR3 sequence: CASSPTGGSGRLDTQYF. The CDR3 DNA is TGCGCCAGCAGCCCAACCGGGGGTAGCGGGAGATTGGATACGCAGTATTTT.

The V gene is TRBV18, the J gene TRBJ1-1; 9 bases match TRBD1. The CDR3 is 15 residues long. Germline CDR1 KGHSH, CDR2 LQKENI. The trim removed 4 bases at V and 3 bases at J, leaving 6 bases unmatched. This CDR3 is CASSLIQGADTEAFF. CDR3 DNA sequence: TGTGCCAGCTCACTCATACAGGGGGCGGACACTGAAGCTTTCTTT.

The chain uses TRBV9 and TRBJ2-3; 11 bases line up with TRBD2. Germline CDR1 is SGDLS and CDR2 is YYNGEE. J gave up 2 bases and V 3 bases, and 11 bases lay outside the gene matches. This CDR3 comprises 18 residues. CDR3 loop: CASSDREASGGYTDTQYF. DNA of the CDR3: TGTGCCAGCAGCGATCGAGAGGCTAGCGGGGGGTACACAGATACGCAGTATTTT.

The CDR3 reads CASSRDRVNTGELFF. In DNA form, the CDR3 reads TGTGCCAGCAGCAGGGACAGGGTGAACACCGGGGAGCTGTTTTTT. The chain recombines TRBV7-3 with TRBJ2-2; 9 nucleotides line up with TRBD1. Per germline, CDR1 SGHTA and CDR2 FQGTGA. The J segment lost 1 base and the V segment lost 5 bases, leaving 2 bases of the junction unmatched. CDR3 length: 15 residues.

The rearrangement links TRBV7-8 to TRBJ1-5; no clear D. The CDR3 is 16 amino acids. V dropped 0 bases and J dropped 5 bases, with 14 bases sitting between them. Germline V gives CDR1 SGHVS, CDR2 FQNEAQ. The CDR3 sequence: CASSLARREGDQPQHF. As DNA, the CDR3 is TGTGCCAGCAGCTTAGCCCGCCGCGAGGGAGATCAGCCCCAGCATTTT.

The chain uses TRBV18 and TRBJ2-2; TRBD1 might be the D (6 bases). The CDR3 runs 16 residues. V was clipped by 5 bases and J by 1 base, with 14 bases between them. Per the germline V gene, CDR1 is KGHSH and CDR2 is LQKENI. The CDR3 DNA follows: TGTGCCAGCTCAGGCAACAGGGAAAAGAACACCGGGGAGCTGTTTTTT. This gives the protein CASSGNREKNTGELFF.

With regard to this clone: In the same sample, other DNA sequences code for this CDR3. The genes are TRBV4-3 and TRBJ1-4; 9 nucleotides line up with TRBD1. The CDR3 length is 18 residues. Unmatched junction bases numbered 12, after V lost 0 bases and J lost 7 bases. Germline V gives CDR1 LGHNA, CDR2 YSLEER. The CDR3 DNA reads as TGCGCCAGCAGCCAAGATTCTCCCGTCGGGACAGGGACTGAAAAACTGTTTTTT. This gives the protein CASSQDSPVGTGTEKLFF.

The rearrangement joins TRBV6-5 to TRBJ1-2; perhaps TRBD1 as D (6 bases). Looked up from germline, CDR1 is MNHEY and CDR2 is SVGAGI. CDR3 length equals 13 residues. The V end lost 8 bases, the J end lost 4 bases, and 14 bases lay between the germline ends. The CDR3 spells CASRRTDLYGYTF. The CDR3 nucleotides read TGTGCCAGCCGACGGACAGACCTCTATGGCTACACCTTC.

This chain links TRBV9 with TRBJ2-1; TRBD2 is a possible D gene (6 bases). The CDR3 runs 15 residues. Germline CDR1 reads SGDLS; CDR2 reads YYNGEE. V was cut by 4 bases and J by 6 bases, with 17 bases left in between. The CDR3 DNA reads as TGTGCCAGCAGCCCCCTTGGAGGGAGAACCAATGAGCAGTTCTTC. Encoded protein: CASSPLGGRTNEQFF.

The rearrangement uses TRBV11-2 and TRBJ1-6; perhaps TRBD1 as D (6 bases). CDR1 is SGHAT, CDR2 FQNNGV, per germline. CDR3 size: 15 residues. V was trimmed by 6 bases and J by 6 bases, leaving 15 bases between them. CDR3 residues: CASSRNRVINSPLHF. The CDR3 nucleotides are TGTGCCAGCAGTCGTAACAGGGTGATTAATTCACCCCTCCACTTT.

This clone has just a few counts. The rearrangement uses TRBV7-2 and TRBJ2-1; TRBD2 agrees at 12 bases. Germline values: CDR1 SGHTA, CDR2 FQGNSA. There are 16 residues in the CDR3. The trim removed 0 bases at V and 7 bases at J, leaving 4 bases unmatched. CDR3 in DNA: TGTGCCAGCAGCTTAGCTCCTAGCGGGGGGGGAAATGAGCAGTTCTTC. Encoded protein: CASSLAPSGGGNEQFF.

Here the CDR3 reads CASSLTVVETQYF. For the CDR3, the DNA is TGTGCCAGCAGTTTAACAGTGGTGGAGACCCAGTACTTC. The gene calls are TRBV27 and TRBJ2-5, with D unclear. The CDR3 is 13 residues long. Germline loops: CDR1 MNHEY, CDR2 SMNVEV (reference sequence). V lost 2 bases to trimming and J lost 5 bases, with 9 bases between them.

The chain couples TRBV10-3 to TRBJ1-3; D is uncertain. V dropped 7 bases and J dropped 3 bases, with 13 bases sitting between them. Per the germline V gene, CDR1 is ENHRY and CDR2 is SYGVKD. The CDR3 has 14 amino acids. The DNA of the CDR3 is TGTGCCATCAAGTCATCAGATCTTGGAAACACCATATATTTT. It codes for CAIKSSDLGNTIYF.

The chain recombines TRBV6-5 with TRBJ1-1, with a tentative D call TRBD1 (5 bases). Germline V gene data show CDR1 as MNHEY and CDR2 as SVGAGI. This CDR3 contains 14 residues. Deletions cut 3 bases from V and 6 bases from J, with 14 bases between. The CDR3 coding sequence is TGTGCCAGCAGTTATACCCGACAGAGACCTGAAGCTTTCTTT. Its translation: CASSYTRQRPEAFF.

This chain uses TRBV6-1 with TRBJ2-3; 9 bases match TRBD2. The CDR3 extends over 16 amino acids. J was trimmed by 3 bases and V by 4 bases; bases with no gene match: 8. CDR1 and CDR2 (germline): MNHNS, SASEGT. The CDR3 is CASSVQGLAGTDTQYF. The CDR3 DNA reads TGTGCCAGCAGTGTCCAGGGGCTAGCGGGAACAGATACGCAGTATTTT.

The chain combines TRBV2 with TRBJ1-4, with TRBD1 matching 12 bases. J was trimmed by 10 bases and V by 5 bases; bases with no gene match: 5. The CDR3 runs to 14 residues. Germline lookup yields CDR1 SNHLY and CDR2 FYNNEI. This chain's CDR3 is CASSRGQGAGKLFF. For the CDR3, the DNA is TGTGCCAGCAGTAGGGGACAGGGGGCGGGAAAACTGTTTTTT.